This T cell receptor (beta chain) was profiled in a study of monozygotic twins with inflammatory bowel disease. This CDR3 has 15 amino acids. Researchers used template switching to add UMIs featuring a 6-nucleotide sample barcode. TCRdb re-called the 5' RACE reads and shows each CDR3 protein once, DNA omitted. This sample's clone table lists around 190,000 distinct CDR3 sequences. Regarding this clonotype: What it recognizes is unknown.

General study results and limits: No one strong IBD-associated signal or clonotype was supported. Healthy twins shared more clonotypes with others than IBD patients, most markedly active ones.

The clonotype was recovered from a human donor with ulcerative colitis or Crohn's disease, or a healthy co-twin of an affected twin (not recorded which). The specimen was blood. The V and J genes are TRBV12-3 or TRBV12-4 and TRBJ2-7; TCRdb's D call, TRBD1, is unchecked because there is no DNA. The CDR3 is CASSFRGRGTYEQYF.